What follows are 18 T cell receptor beta chains derived from one specimen sequenced in a study of T cell responses to AZD1222 COVID-19 vaccine. Assay: immunoSEQ multiplex PCR; the TCRdb copy retains only in-frame clones and omits some. The data contain around 100,000 clones, around 87% of them singletons. The source was peripheral blood, collected on day 0 of MenACWY control vaccination. The receptors were gathered from an adult in good health.

The chain is built from TRBV11-2 and TRBJ1-1, with TRBD1 matching 8 bases. Germline assignment: CDR1 SGHAT and CDR2 FQNNGV. The CDR3 is 14 residues long. Losses at the gene ends were 5 bases for V and 3 bases for J; bases not matched to a gene: 5. The CDR3 loop is CASSEQGGDTEAFF. In DNA, the CDR3 is TGTGCCAGCAGCGAACAGGGGGGGGACACTGAAGCTTTCTTT.

This chain connects TRBV27 to TRBJ1-1, with TRBD1 matching over 8 bases. Germline V gene sequence: CDR1 MNHEY, CDR2 SMNVEV (reference sequence). J was trimmed by 1 base and V by 6 bases; bases with no gene match: 1. The CDR3 runs 13 residues. The CDR3 nucleotides are TGTGCCAGCAGCAGGGGGCAGAACACTGAAGCTTTCTTT. Amino acid sequence: CASSRGQNTEAFF.

CDR3 in DNA: TGTGCCAGCAGCGGTGGGGGGGACGGAAACACCATATATTTT. As protein: CASSGGGDGNTIYF. The chain links TRBV9 to TRBJ1-3; a weak D match, TRBD1 (5 bases). From germline, CDR1 is SGDLS and CDR2 YYNGEE. This CDR3 comprises 14 residues. Trimming removed 3 bases from V and 4 bases from J, with 11 bases in between.

The chain recombines TRBV3-1 (or the pseudogene TRBV3-2) with TRBJ1-2, with a tentative D call TRBD1 (5 bases). Looked up from germline, CDR1 is LGHDT and CDR2 is YNNKEL (reference sequence). CDR3 length equals 12 residues. The germline V and J ends were trimmed by 1 base and 9 bases, with 9 bases remaining between them. CDR3 residues: CASSQGQRSYTF. The CDR3 nucleotides read TGTGCCAGCAGCCAAGGACAGAGGAGCTACACCTTC.

V is TRBV7-2 and J is TRBJ2-1; tentatively, D is TRBD1 or TRBD2 (6 bases each). V was pared by 2 bases and J by 9 bases, with 17 bases between. The length of the CDR3 is 15 residues. Germline CDR1 and CDR2: SGHTA and FQGNSA. CDR3 in amino acids: CASSLRVTEGGEQFF. In DNA form, the CDR3 reads TGTGCCAGCAGCTTACGGGTTACGGAGGGGGGTGAGCAGTTCTTC. The variable domain in full, with the rest retrieved from reference TRBV7-2 and TRBJ2-1, is GAGVSQSPSNKVTEKGKDVELRCDPISGHTALYWYRQSLGQGLEFLIYFQGNSAPDKSGLPSDRFSAERTGGSVSTLTIQRTQQEDSAVYLCASSLRVTEGGEQFFGPGTRLTVL.

The CDR3 sequence: CASSEVGVNQPQHF. CDR3 nucleotide sequence: TGTGCCAGCAGTGAGGTAGGCGTCAATCAGCCCCAGCATTTT. This chain links TRBV6-1 with TRBJ1-5; D is unresolved. CDR1 is MNHNS and CDR2 is SASEGT in the germline V gene. V dropped 3 bases and J dropped 3 bases, with 9 bases sitting between them. The CDR3 consists of 14 residues.

V and J are TRBV6-5 and TRBJ1-3; TRBD1 might be the D (5 bases). Between the trimmed V and J ends, which lost 10 bases and 0 bases, there was a span of 13 bases. The CDR3 is 14 residues long. Germline loops: CDR1 MNHEY, CDR2 SVGAGI. The DNA for the CDR3 is TGTGCCACCCGATTACAGGCCTCTGGAAACACCATATATTTT. Its translation: CATRLQASGNTIYF.

The rearrangement uses TRBV3-1 (or the pseudogene TRBV3-2) and TRBJ2-7; no firm D call. The CDR3 is 14 amino acids. Germline CDR1 and CDR2: LGHDT and YNNKEL (reference sequence). V lost 2 bases and J lost 3, with 11 bases in between. The CDR3 DNA is TGTGCCAGCAGCCAATATGCCGGTTTCTACGAGCAGTACTTC. It encodes CASSQYAGFYEQYF.

The J gene is TRBJ2-1, the V gene TRBV7-9, with a possible D match to TRBD2 (6 bases). Germline V gene lookup returns CDR1 SEHNR and CDR2 FQNEAQ (reference sequence). The CDR3 has 14 residues. V lost 1 base and J lost 6, with 10 bases in between. The CDR3 spells CASSLGLASNEQFF. The CDR3 nucleotides read TGTGCCAGCAGCTTAGGGCTAGCGAGCAATGAGCAGTTCTTC.

This chain links TRBV20-1 with TRBJ2-2, with 8 bases matching TRBD2. The CDR3 spans 15 residues. J was trimmed by 4 bases and V by 3 bases; bases with no gene match: 7. In germline, CDR1 is DFQATT, CDR2 SNEGSKA (reference sequence). DNA of the CDR3: TGCAGTGCTAGTGGGCGGGGGGCCTCCACCGGGGAGCTGTTTTTT. Its protein is CSASGRGASTGELFF.

This clone was detected only once. V is TRBV12-3 or TRBV12-4 and J is TRBJ2-7, with D uncertain. The CDR3 covers 13 residues. Trimming shortened V by 3 bases and J by 2 bases, and 8 bases separated the two germline ends. The CDR3 region is CASSLGIPYEQYF. The CDR3 DNA follows: TGTGCCAGCAGTTTGGGGATCCCCTACGAGCAGTACTTC.

The genes are TRBV18 and TRBJ2-1; 13 nucleotides line up with TRBD2. V dropped 3 bases and J dropped 10; count of bases not matched to a gene: 6. CDR3 size: 15 residues. CDR1 is KGHSH and CDR2 is LQKENI in the germline V gene. The CDR3 DNA follows: TGTGCCAGCTCACCGACTAGCGGGAGGTTATGGGAGCAGTTCTTC. Translating gives CASSPTSGRLWEQFF.

The chain joins TRBV7-3 to TRBJ1-1; 8 positions match TRBD1. With 2 bases clipped from V and 1 base from J, the junction kept 3 bases outside the gene matches. The germline V gene has CDR1 SGHTA and CDR2 FQGTGA. The CDR3 extends over 15 amino acids. CDR3: CASSLSDRGNTEAFF. The CDR3 region has the DNA TGTGCCAGCAGCTTATCAGACAGGGGGAACACTGAAGCTTTCTTT.

This rearrangement joins TRBV7-9 to TRBJ1-2; D is possibly TRBD1 (6 bases). The CDR3 length is 16 residues. CDR1 is SEHNR and CDR2 is FQNEAQ in the germline V gene (reference sequence). V was clipped by 5 bases and J by 3 bases, with 19 bases between them. Written as DNA, the CDR3 is TGTGCCAGCAGCCCCCGGTCGGGGGGGCGGCACTATGGCTACACCTTC. Translating it yields CASSPRSGGRHYGYTF.

The chain employs TRBV6-5 and TRBJ2-5; 10 nucleotides align to TRBD2. J gave up 5 bases and V 10 bases, and 13 bases lay outside the gene matches. CDR3 length: 15 residues. From germline, CDR1 is MNHEY and CDR2 SVGAGI. CDR3 in DNA: TGTGCCACCGGGCGAGGAGCGGGGGGGCAGGAGACCCAGTACTTC. Translation gives CATGRGAGGQETQYF.

This rearrangement joins TRBV5-4 to TRBJ1-1; D is unresolved. This CDR3 has 14 residues. V lost 1 base and J 4 bases, leaving 11 bases between the germline ends. Germline V gene sequence: CDR1 SGHNT, CDR2 YYREEE (reference sequence). CDR3 coding DNA: TGTGCCAGCAGCTTGAAGAGAATCGGCACTGAAGCTTTCTTT. Residues: CASSLKRIGTEAFF.

The chain has TRBV2 and TRBJ1-6, with a weak D call TRBD1 (5 bases). The CDR3 is 13 residues long. V dropped 6 bases and J dropped 7 bases, with 10 bases sitting between them. Germline V CDR1 and CDR2: SNHLY, FYNNEI. The CDR3 reads CASSREFNSPLHF. CDR3 bases: TGTGCCAGCAGCAGGGAATTCAATTCACCCCTCCACTTT.

This clone was observed a few times. The chain employs TRBV28 and TRBJ1-4, with a possible D match to TRBD1 (6 bases). Trimming pared 8 bases from V and 0 bases from J, leaving 19 bases between. Per the germline V gene, CDR1 is MDHEN and CDR2 is SYDVKM. The CDR3 loop spans 17 amino acids. The CDR3 region has the DNA TGTGCCAGCGGGAAGGAGAGGGGGGCTGCAACTAATGAAAAACTGTTTTTT. This translates into CASGKERGAATNEKLFF.